Listed here are 12 T cell receptor beta chains from one sample, sequenced in a study of blood T cells in healthy people across ages. Alongside a J-beta primer mix, a sample-barcoded 5' primer served in a second PCR lasting roughly 7 to 12 cycles. TCRdb itself ran the 5' RACE reads through MiXCR, one entry per CDR3 protein. The profile shows some 800,000 distinct CDR3 sequences, about 42% of them singletons. Sequencing was performed on blood. These receptors all come from a man aged 55-75 years in good health.

This clonotype was recorded once. The chain combines TRBV20-1 with TRBJ1-5; TRBD1 matches 7 bases. The CDR3 totals 13 residues. The germline V gene has CDR1 DFQATT and CDR2 SNEGSKA (reference sequence). With V trimmed by 3 bases and J by 10 bases, 9 bases remained unmatched. This CDR3 reads CSARRDSQGPQHF. The DNA of the CDR3 is TGCAGTGCTAGGAGGGACAGCCAGGGCCCCCAGCATTTT.

The genes are TRBV20-1 and TRBJ1-6, with 8 bases aligning to TRBD1. Germline CDR1 and CDR2: DFQATT and SNEGSKA (reference sequence). This CDR3 is 15 amino acids long. The trim removed 5 bases at V and 7 bases at J, leaving 10 bases unmatched. In nucleotides, the CDR3 is TGCAGTGCTGACCTAGGGACAGGCAGAAATTCACCCCTCCACTTT. It codes for CSADLGTGRNSPLHF.

This clonotype was counted a few times. V usage is TRBV3-1 and J usage is TRBJ2-1; D ambiguous. Trimming took off 1 base at V and 8 bases at J, with 6 bases between the two ends. CDR3 size: 12 residues. Germline values: CDR1 LGHDT, CDR2 YNNKEL (reference sequence). The CDR3 sequence: CASSQAPHEQFF. Here the CDR3 DNA reads TGTGCCAGCAGCCAAGCCCCTCATGAGCAGTTCTTC.

The CDR3 reads CASSPGQYTEAFF. CDR3 in DNA: TGTGCCAGCAGTCCCGGGCAATACACTGAAGCTTTCTTT. The V call is TRBV6-6, the J call TRBJ1-1; D is unclear. This CDR3 comprises 13 residues. The V end lost 5 bases, the J end lost 3 bases, and 10 bases lay between the germline ends. Germline V gene lookup returns CDR1 MNHNY and CDR2 SVGAGI (reference sequence).

This clonotype was found a few times. The rearrangement uses TRBV20-1 and TRBJ2-7, with D uncertain. This CDR3 comprises 14 residues. V lost 0 bases and J 3 bases, leaving 12 bases between the germline ends. Germline V gene sequence: CDR1 DFQATT, CDR2 SNEGSKA (reference sequence). The CDR3 loop is CSARDRVGIYEQYF. In DNA form, the CDR3 reads TGCAGTGCTAGAGATAGAGTGGGGATCTACGAGCAGTACTTC.

The chain couples TRBV20-1 to TRBJ1-6; tentative D call: TRBD1 (5 bases). Germline-derived CDR1 and CDR2 are DFQATT and SNEGSKA (reference sequence). The CDR3 loop spans 16 amino acids. Deletions cut 6 bases from V and 6 bases from J, with 21 bases between. The CDR3 protein is CSARRDGTWGNSPLHF. The CDR3 DNA sequence: TGCAGTGCGCGGCGGGACGGCACATGGGGTAATTCACCCCTCCACTTT.

This chain connects TRBV3-1 to TRBJ1-2; D remains unclear. Germline CDR1 is LGHDT and CDR2 is YNNKEL (reference sequence). V lost 3 bases, J lost 8 bases, and 19 bases lay in between. There are 15 residues in the CDR3. The chain's CDR3 is CASSHPRAGLRGYTF. The CDR3 DNA reads as TGTGCCAGCAGCCATCCCCGGGCTGGCTTGCGCGGCTACACCTTC.

The chain joins TRBV4-3 to TRBJ2-3; D possibly corresponds to TRBD2 (6 bases). Germline V CDR1 and CDR2: LGHNA, YSLEER. The CDR3 is 15 amino acids. V lost 2 bases to trimming and J lost 6 bases, with 15 bases between them. The CDR3 region has the DNA TGCGCCAGCAGCCAAACTAGGGACTCCTTCGATACGCAGTATTTT. Amino acids: CASSQTRDSFDTQYF.

The chain has TRBV5-1 and TRBJ2-2, with D possibly being TRBD1 or TRBD2 (6 bases each). V was cut by 4 bases and J by 5 bases, with 15 bases left in between. CDR3 length equals 15 residues. The germline V gene has CDR1 SGHRS and CDR2 YFSETQ. The CDR3 reads CASSLRLGGTGELFF. CDR3 nucleotides: TGCGCCAGCAGCCTCCGGCTAGGGGGGACCGGGGAGCTGTTTTTT.

The rearrangement links TRBV6-6 to TRBJ1-2; tentatively, D is TRBD1 (5 bases). Trimming took off 6 bases at V and 5 bases at J, with 16 bases between the two ends. The CDR3 consists of 14 residues. CDR1 and CDR2 (germline): MNHNY, SVGAGI (reference sequence). CDR3 DNA sequence: TGTGCCAGCAGAGACACGGACATCCCATATGGCTACACCTTC. Residues: CASRDTDIPYGYTF.

The rearrangement uses TRBV2 and TRBJ2-7; the match to TRBD2 covers 11 bases. TRBJ2-5 explains the end of the DNA better; the J call may be wrong. Germline CDR1 reads SNHLY; CDR2 reads FYNNEI. This CDR3 comprises 17 residues. CDR3 sequence: CASSEWGLAEDQETQYF. CDR3 in DNA: TGTGCCAGCAGTGAATGGGGACTAGCGGAAGATCAAGAGACCCAGTACTTC.

This clonotype showed up just a few times. One junction end disagrees with the germline gene, perhaps due to a read error. This chain links TRBV2 with TRBJ1-2; no firm D call. This CDR3 region has 14 residues. CDR1 and CDR2 from the germline V gene are SNHLY and FYNNEI. As DNA, the CDR3 is TGTGCCAGCAGAGAGGCAGGATCTAACTATGGCTACATCTTC. Translated: CASREAGSNYGYIF.